This passage covers 23 T cell receptor beta chains from one sample sequenced in a study of T cell repertoires in cytomegalovirus infection. TCRdb redid the calling of the reads with MiXCR, one entry per CDR3 protein. The table includes just under 550,000 distinct CDR3 sequences, 26% detected once. Sequencing was carried out using PBMCs. These receptors were obtained from a human donor in good health (CMV status not recorded). Some clones in this sample may be carry-over from other donors' samples.

This clonotype was seen a handful of times. CDR3 residues: CASRRPGLADYNEQFF. CDR3 DNA sequence: TGTGCCAGTAGGAGACCGGGACTAGCAGACTACAATGAGCAGTTCTTC. V usage is TRBV19 and J usage is TRBJ2-1, with TRBD2 identical over 9 bases. The CDR3 extends over 16 amino acids. V was pared by 6 bases and J by 3 bases, with 9 bases of the junction left unmatched. The germline CDR1 and CDR2 sequences are LNHDA and SQIVND (reference sequence).

This chain connects TRBV6-5 to TRBJ1-5; TRBD1 matches at 10 bases. The ends lost 0 bases at V and 4 bases at J; junction bases unmatched: 6. This CDR3 has 17 residues. Germline lookup yields CDR1 MNHEY and CDR2 SVGAGI. CDR3 in amino acids: CASSYSRGQGPNQPQHF. The CDR3 DNA is TGTGCCAGCAGTTACTCGAGGGGACAGGGGCCGAATCAGCCCCAGCATTTT.

This chain connects TRBV7-3 to TRBJ2-1; weak D call: TRBD2 (6 bases). There are 15 residues in the CDR3. Germline V gene lookup returns CDR1 SGHTA and CDR2 FQGTGA. V was trimmed by 7 bases and J by 3 bases, leaving 16 bases between them. CDR3 sequence reads: CASTPGTSIYNEQFF. The CDR3 DNA reads TGTGCCAGCACCCCCGGGACTTCGATCTACAATGAGCAGTTCTTC.

This clonotype was seen once. The V call is TRBV5-1, the J call TRBJ1-1; 8 nucleotides line up with TRBD1. V shed 4 bases and J 5 bases; nucleotides not matched to a gene: 10. Germline-derived CDR1 and CDR2 are SGHRS and YFSETQ. This CDR3 has 15 amino acids. The CDR3 DNA sequence: TGCGCCAGCAGCGGAAAACAGGGGGGGGGGACTGAAGCTTTCTTT. Translated: CASSGKQGGGTEAFF.

At least ten counts were recorded for this clonotype. This chain connects TRBV7-4 to TRBJ2-1; TRBD2 agrees at 9 bases. Per germline, CDR1 SGHVT and CDR2 SQSDAQ. Losses at the gene ends were 4 bases for V and 3 bases for J; bases not matched to a gene: 7. The CDR3 contains 16 residues. As DNA, the CDR3 is TGTGCCAGCAGCTCCCATATAGCGGGAGTCTACAATGAGCAGTTCTTC. Its translation: CASSSHIAGVYNEQFF.

The chain links TRBV2 to TRBJ2-1, with D maybe TRBD2 (5 bases). V was pared by 6 bases and J by 2 bases, with 8 bases between. The CDR3 is 13 residues long. Germline-derived CDR1 and CDR2 are SNHLY and FYNNEI. CDR3 residues: CASRDGTYNEQFF. DNA for the CDR3: TGTGCCAGCAGGGACGGGACCTACAATGAGCAGTTCTTC.

This clonotype was observed a handful of times. This chain uses TRBV7-4 with TRBJ2-1; D call uncertain. The CDR3 extends over 15 amino acids. V was trimmed by 0 bases and J by 0 bases, leaving 6 bases between them. Germline assignment: CDR1 SGHVT and CDR2 SQSDAQ. The CDR3 loop reads CASSLALSSYNEQFF. In DNA form, the CDR3 reads TGTGCCAGCAGCTTAGCCCTGAGCTCCTACAATGAGCAGTTCTTC.

The chain employs TRBV6-2 or TRBV6-3 and TRBJ2-7; no clear D gene. The germline V gene has CDR1 MNHEY and CDR2 SVGEGT. This CDR3 comprises 12 residues. The ends were cut back, 6 bases at V and 3 bases at J, with 9 bases in the middle. The CDR3 reads CASRLASYEQYF. In DNA form, the CDR3 reads TGTGCCAGCAGGTTAGCCAGCTACGAGCAGTACTTC.

This chain joins TRBV20-1 and TRBJ1-4; perhaps TRBD1 as D (6 bases). Germline V gene lookup returns CDR1 DFQATT and CDR2 SNEGSKA (reference sequence). The CDR3 totals 14 residues. The V gene lost 6 bases and the J gene lost 6 bases, with 17 bases spanning the gap. As DNA, the CDR3 is TGCAGTGCAGGGGCCCGGGGGCGGTATGAAAAACTGTTTTTT. It yields the protein CSAGARGRYEKLFF.

This clonotype came up many times. The J gene is TRBJ1-2, the V gene TRBV7-2; tentatively, D is TRBD1 (5 bases). Germline V gives CDR1 SGHTA, CDR2 FQGNSA. V was clipped by 3 bases and J by 6 bases, with 11 bases between them. The CDR3 totals 13 residues. The CDR3 coding sequence is TGTGCCAGCAGCTTGTCGGGGGTAAATGGCTACACCTTC. Protein sequence: CASSLSGVNGYTF. Full variable domain (rest looked up from reference TRBV7-2 and TRBJ1-2): GAGVSQSPSNKVTEKGKDVELRCDPISGHTALYWYRQSLGQGLEFLIYFQGNSAPDKSGLPSDRFSAERTGGSVSTLTIQRTQQEDSAVYLCASSLSGVNGYTFGSGTRLTVV.

The rearrangement uses TRBV20-1 and TRBJ2-1; D is unresolved. The CDR3 contains 10 residues. Germline CDR1 and CDR2: DFQATT and SNEGSKA (reference sequence). Trimming took 6 bases from V and 8 from J, leaving 8 bases between them. The CDR3 region is CSASHDEQFF. CDR3 in DNA: TGCAGTGCCAGTCATGATGAGCAGTTCTTC.

This clonotype was recorded only once. The J gene is TRBJ2-7, the V gene TRBV4-3; 13 bases are shared with TRBD2. V lost 1 base and J lost 5; bases outside the gene matches: 2. Germline CDR1 and CDR2: LGHNA and YSLEER. This CDR3 spans 15 amino acids. The CDR3 coding sequence is TGCGCCAGCAGCCAAGGGACTAGCGGGAGAGACGAGCAGTACTTC. Residues: CASSQGTSGRDEQYF.

This clonotype was counted only a few times. The gene calls are TRBV6-2 or TRBV6-3 and TRBJ2-1; no firm D call. CDR3 length equals 14 residues. Trimming cost V 5 bases and J 3 bases, with 11 bases left between them. The germline V gene has CDR1 MNHEY and CDR2 SVGEGT. The CDR3 sequence: CASSLLADYNEQFF. DNA of the CDR3: TGTGCCAGCAGTCTCCTTGCGGACTACAATGAGCAGTTCTTC.

The chain couples TRBV6-2 or TRBV6-3 to TRBJ2-1, with D perhaps assigned TRBD1 or TRBD2 (6 bases each). Germline V CDR1 and CDR2: MNHEY, SVGEGT. V lost 7 bases and J 4 bases, leaving 11 bases between the germline ends. The CDR3 sequence is 13 residues long. DNA for the CDR3: TGTGCCAGCACGGGGGCTCGGTACAATGAGCAGTTCTTC. Protein: CASTGARYNEQFF.

This clonotype appeared many times. This chain connects TRBV7-2 to TRBJ1-3; a possible D gene is TRBD1 (5 bases). CDR3 length: 16 amino acids. In germline, CDR1 is SGHTA, CDR2 FQGNSA. V dropped 0 bases and J dropped 2 bases, with 11 bases sitting between them. CDR3 bases: TGTGCCAGCAGCTTAGCGGACACATACGCTGGAAACACCATATATTTT. It is translated as CASSLADTYAGNTIYF.

This clonotype has more than one count but fewer than ten. A read error is likely, as this CDR3 ends without the conserved phenylalanine or tryptophan. The CDR3 here is CASSFVNSPLHL. CDR3 DNA sequence: TGTGCCAGCAGTTTCGTAAATTCACCCCTCCACCTT. The chain couples TRBV6-5 to TRBJ1-6; D uncertain. Per germline, CDR1 MNHEY and CDR2 SVGAGI. The CDR3 totals 12 residues. V lost 4 bases, J lost 7 bases, and 5 bases lay in between.

This clonotype appeared a few times. The rearrangement joins TRBV6-2 or TRBV6-3 to TRBJ2-7; D gene unclear. The CDR3 is 13 residues long. Germline CDR1 reads MNHEY; CDR2 reads SVGEGT. V was clipped by 6 bases and J by 7 bases, with 16 bases between them. CDR3 bases: TGTGCCAGCAGCCTGACGGGCCCCAGGGAGCAGTACGTC. Its translation: CASSLTGPREQYV.

The J gene is TRBJ1-2, the V gene TRBV29-1; 7 bases line up with TRBD1. Germline V gene sequence: CDR1 SQVTM, CDR2 ANQGSEA. V shed 6 bases and J 4 bases; nucleotides not matched to a gene: 5. The CDR3 has 12 amino acids. The CDR3 DNA follows: TGCAGCGTCGTTTGGGACAGCTATGGCTACACCTTC. Translated, it gives CSVVWDSYGYTF.

This clonotype occurred a few times. The chain combines TRBV12-3 or TRBV12-4 with TRBJ2-5; D tentatively reads TRBD1 or TRBD2 (7 bases each). The CDR3 has 15 amino acids. With 4 bases removed from V and 4 bases from J, the gap between germline ends came to 16 bases. CDR3: CASSSDREGLETQYF. The CDR3 bases are TGTGCCAGCAGTTCCGACAGGGAGGGTCTAGAGACCCAGTACTTC.

In nucleotides, the CDR3 is TGCAGTGCTAGCGGCCACTCCTACGAGCAGTACTTC. Translating gives CSASGHSYEQYF. This chain uses TRBV20-1 with TRBJ2-7; D is unresolved. The CDR3 runs 12 residues. Germline CDR1 reads DFQATT; CDR2 reads SNEGSKA (reference sequence). V lost 3 bases and J lost 0, with 6 bases in between.

V usage is TRBV6-2 or TRBV6-3 and J usage is TRBJ2-2; D not certain. The CDR3 has 13 amino acids. The germline V and J ends were trimmed by 4 bases and 4 bases, with 7 bases remaining between them. Germline-derived CDR1 and CDR2 are MNHEY and SVGEGT. This CDR3 is CASSFSRTGELFF. In nucleotides, the CDR3 is TGTGCCAGCAGTTTTTCACGCACCGGGGAGCTGTTTTTT.

With regard to this clonotype: At one end, the junction sequence differs from germline, possibly due to a read error. This chain connects TRBV24-1 to TRBJ1-5, with D maybe TRBD1 (5 bases). From germline, CDR1 is KGHDR and CDR2 SFDVKD. CDR3 length: 14 amino acids. The CDR3 DNA is TGTGCCACCCGTGATTGGGGGGAGGGTCAGCCCCAGCATTTT. Translated: CATRDWGEGQPQHF.

The rearrangement uses TRBV10-3 and TRBJ2-3; 10 bases agree with TRBD1. J lost 4 bases, V lost 6 bases, and 4 bases had no gene match. Germline V gene data show CDR1 as ENHRY and CDR2 as SYGVKD. The CDR3 is made up of 14 amino acids. In nucleotides, the CDR3 is TGTGCCATCAGGGGGACAGGGGAAGCAGATACGCAGTATTTT. Its protein is CAIRGTGEADTQYF.